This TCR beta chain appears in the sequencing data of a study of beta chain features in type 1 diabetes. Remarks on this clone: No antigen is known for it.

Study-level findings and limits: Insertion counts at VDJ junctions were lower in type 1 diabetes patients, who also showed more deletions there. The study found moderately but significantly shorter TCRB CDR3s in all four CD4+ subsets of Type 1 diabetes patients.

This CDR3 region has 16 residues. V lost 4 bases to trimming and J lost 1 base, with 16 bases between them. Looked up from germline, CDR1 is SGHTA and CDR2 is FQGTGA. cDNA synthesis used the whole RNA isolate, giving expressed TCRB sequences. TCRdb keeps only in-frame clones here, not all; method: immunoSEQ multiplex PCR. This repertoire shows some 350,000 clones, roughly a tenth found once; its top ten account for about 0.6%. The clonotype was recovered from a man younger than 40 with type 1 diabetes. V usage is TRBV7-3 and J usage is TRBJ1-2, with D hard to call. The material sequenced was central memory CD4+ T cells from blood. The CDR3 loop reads CASSSPRRVRNYGYTF. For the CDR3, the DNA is TGTGCCAGCAGCTCACCCCGGCGGGTACGTAACTATGGCTACACCTTC. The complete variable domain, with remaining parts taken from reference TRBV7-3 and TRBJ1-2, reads GAGVSQTPSNKVTEKGKYVELRCDPISGHTALYWYRQSLGQGPEFLIYFQGTGAADDSGLPNDRFFAVRPEGSVSTLKIQRTERGDSAVYLCASSSPRRVRNYGYTFGSGTRLTVV.